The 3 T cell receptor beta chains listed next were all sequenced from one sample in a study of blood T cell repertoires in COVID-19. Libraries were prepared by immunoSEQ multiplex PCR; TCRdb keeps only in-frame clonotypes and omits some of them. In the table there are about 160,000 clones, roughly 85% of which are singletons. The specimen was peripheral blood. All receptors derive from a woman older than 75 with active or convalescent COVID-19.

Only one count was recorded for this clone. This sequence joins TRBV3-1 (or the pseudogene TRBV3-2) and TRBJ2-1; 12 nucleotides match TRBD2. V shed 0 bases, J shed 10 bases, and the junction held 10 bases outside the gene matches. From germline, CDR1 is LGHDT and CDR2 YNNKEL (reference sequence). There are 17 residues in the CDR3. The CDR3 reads CASSQDRRLAGEGEQFF. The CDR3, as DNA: TGTGCCAGCAGCCAAGATCGAAGACTAGCGGGAGAGGGGGAGCAGTTCTTC.

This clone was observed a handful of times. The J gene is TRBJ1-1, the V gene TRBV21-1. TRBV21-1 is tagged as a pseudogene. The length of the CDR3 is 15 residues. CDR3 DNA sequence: TGTGCCAGATCTACCCGGACTCTAGGCGACACTGAAGCTTTCTTT. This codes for CARSTRTLGDTEAFF.

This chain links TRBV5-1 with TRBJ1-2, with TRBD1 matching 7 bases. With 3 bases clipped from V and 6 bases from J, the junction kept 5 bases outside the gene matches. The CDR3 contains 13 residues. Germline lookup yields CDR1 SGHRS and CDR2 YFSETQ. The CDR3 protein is CASSWDRDNGYTF. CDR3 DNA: TGCGCCAGCAGCTGGGACAGAGACAATGGCTACACCTTC.